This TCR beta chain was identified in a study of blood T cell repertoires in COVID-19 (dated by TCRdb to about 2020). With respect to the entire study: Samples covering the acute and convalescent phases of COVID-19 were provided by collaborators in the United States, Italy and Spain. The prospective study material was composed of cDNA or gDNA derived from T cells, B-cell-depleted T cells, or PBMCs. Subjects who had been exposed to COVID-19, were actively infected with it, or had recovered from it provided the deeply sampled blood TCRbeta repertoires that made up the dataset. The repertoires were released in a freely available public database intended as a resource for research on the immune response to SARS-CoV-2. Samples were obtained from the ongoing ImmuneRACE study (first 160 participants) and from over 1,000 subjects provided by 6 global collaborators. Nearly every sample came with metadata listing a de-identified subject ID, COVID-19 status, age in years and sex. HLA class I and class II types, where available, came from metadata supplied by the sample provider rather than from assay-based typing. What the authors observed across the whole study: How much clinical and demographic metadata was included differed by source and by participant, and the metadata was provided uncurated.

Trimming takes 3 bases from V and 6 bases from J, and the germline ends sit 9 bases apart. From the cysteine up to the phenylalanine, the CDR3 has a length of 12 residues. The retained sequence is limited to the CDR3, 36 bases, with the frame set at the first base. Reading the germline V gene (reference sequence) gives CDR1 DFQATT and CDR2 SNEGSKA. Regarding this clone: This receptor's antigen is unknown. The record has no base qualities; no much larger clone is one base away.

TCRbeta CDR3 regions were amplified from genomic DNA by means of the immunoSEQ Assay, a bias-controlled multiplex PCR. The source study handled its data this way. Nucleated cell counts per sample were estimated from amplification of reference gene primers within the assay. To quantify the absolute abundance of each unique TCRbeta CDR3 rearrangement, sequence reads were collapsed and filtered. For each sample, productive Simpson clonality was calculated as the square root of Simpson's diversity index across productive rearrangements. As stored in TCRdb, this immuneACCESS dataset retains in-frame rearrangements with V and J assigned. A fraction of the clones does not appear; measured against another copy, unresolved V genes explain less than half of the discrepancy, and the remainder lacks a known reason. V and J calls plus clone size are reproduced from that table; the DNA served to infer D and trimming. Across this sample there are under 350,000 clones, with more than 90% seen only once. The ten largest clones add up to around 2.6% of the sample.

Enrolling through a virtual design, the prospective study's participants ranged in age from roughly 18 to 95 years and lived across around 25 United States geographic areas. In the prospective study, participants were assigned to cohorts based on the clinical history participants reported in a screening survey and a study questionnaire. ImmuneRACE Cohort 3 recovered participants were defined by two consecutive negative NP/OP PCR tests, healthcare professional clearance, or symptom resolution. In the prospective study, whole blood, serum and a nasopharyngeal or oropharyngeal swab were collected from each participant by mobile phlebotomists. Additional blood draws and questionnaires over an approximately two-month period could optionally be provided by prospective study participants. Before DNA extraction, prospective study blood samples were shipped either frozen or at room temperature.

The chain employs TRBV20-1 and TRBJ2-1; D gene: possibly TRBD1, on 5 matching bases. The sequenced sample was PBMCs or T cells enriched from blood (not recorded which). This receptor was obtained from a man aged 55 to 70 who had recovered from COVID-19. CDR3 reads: CSASKGPNEQFF. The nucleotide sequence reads TGCAGTGCTAGTAAGGGGCCCAATGAGCAGTTCTTC.